This T cell receptor (beta chain) is from a study of cytomegalovirus exposure and HLA in healthy donors. Regarding the study as a whole: Earlier results showed most TCR beta V segments being productive about 87% or about 30% of the time.

The CDR3 runs to 15 residues. V dropped 4 bases and J dropped 3; count of bases not matched to a gene: 6. Per germline, CDR1 SGHRS and CDR2 YFSETQ. On this clone itself: Antigen specificity is unknown.

The PCR ran on 60 Vbeta and 13 Jbeta primers. Generated by immunoSEQ multiplex PCR, the TCRdb table keeps only in-frame clones and is missing some. Here the sample spans roughly 140,000 clones, over 70% being singletons. Sequencing input: PBMCs. The receptor was isolated from a man between 25 and 39 years old in good health and CMV-seropositive. The chain carries TRBV5-1 and TRBJ1-4; TRBD1 matches at 7 bases. CDR3 coding DNA: TGCGCCAGCAGCCCTGACAGGGTGCCTAATGAAAAACTGTTTTTT. It specifies CASSPDRVPNEKLFF.